These 16 T cell receptor beta chains originate from one sample sequenced in a study of blood T cells in healthy people across ages. Primers used in a second PCR of roughly 7 to 12 cycles were a sample-barcoded 5' primer and a J-beta primer mix. TCRdb re-analysed the 5' RACE reads in MiXCR, keeping a single row per CDR3 protein. The sample lists about 1.4 million distinct CDR3 sequences, approximately 59% occurring once. Source material: blood. Receptors originate from a man younger than 35 in good health.

Regarding this clonotype: One junction end does not reproduce the germline sequence, and a read error may be involved. V and J are TRBV7-8 and TRBJ2-5; D gene uncertain. Per germline, CDR1 SGHVS and CDR2 FQNEAQ. CDR3 size: 15 residues. CDR3 DNA sequence: TGCGCCAGCAGCTTAGGACGCCAGTACCAAGAGACCCAGTACTTC. Amino acids: CASSLGRQYQETQYF.

V usage is TRBV20-1 and J usage is TRBJ2-7; either TRBD1 or TRBD2 may fit D (5 bases each). Trimming cost V 2 bases and J 6 bases, with 20 bases left between them. This CDR3 spans 15 amino acids. Per the germline V gene, CDR1 is DFQATT and CDR2 is SNEGSKA (reference sequence). The CDR3 protein is CSARKEEGDVSEQYF. The CDR3 DNA reads as TGCAGTGCTAGAAAAGAAGAAGGGGACGTGAGCGAGCAGTACTTC.

The chain uses TRBV2 and TRBJ2-5; D might be TRBD1 (6 bases). Germline loops: CDR1 SNHLY, CDR2 FYNNEI. The CDR3 is made up of 16 amino acids. Trimming removed 7 bases at V and 0 bases at J, with 18 bases between. The CDR3 reads CASNVRTDTYQETQYF. The CDR3 nucleotides read TGTGCCAGCAATGTGCGGACAGATACGTACCAAGAGACCCAGTACTTC.

The genes are TRBV5-1 and TRBJ2-5, with D possibly being TRBD1 (6 bases). This CDR3 is built from 12 residues. Germline assignment: CDR1 SGHRS and CDR2 YFSETQ. The ends were cut back, 7 bases at V and 0 bases at J, with 7 bases in the middle. The CDR3 DNA follows: TGCGCCAGCGGACAGTACCAAGAGACCCAGTACTTC. This sequence encodes CASGQYQETQYF.

The gene calls are TRBV7-9 and TRBJ2-1; TRBD1 matches at 9 bases. J gave up 13 bases and V 4 bases, and 11 bases lay outside the gene matches. Germline V CDR1 and CDR2: SEHNR, FQNEAQ (reference sequence). The CDR3 has 14 amino acids. The CDR3 spells CASSSQTGGIVQFF. In DNA, the CDR3 is TGTGCCAGCAGCTCCCAGACAGGGGGAATCGTTCAGTTCTTC. The full variable domain, completed using reference TRBV7-9 and TRBJ2-1, is DTGVSQNPRHKITKRGQNVTFRCDPISEHNRLYWYRQTLGQGPEFLTYFQNEAQLEKSRLLSDRFSAERPKGSFSTLEIQRTEQGDSAMYLCASSSQTGGIVQFFGPGTRLTVL.

This clonotype showed up just once. The chain employs TRBV4-1 and TRBJ2-3; TRBD2 agrees at 9 bases. Per the germline V gene, CDR1 is MGHRA and CDR2 is YSYEKL. With 0 bases clipped from V and 5 bases from J, the junction kept 9 bases outside the gene matches. The CDR3 is 17 amino acids. This chain's CDR3 is CASSQEVSLAGRDTQYF. The CDR3, as DNA: TGCGCCAGCAGCCAAGAAGTATCCCTAGCGGGGAGAGATACGCAGTATTTT.

The chain combines TRBV25-1 with TRBJ2-4, with D perhaps given as TRBD1 or TRBD2 (5 bases each). Trimming removed 1 base from V and 13 bases from J, with 8 bases in between. Germline V CDR1 and CDR2: MGHDK, SYGVNS. The CDR3 consists of 11 residues. The CDR3 loop is CASSELGEQYF. DNA of the CDR3: TGTGCCAGCAGTGAATTGGGGGAGCAGTACTTC.

The chain is built from TRBV11-2 and TRBJ2-6, with D possibly matching TRBD1 (6 bases). The germline CDR1 and CDR2 sequences are SGHAT and FQNNGV. The CDR3 loop spans 13 amino acids. Trimming removed 5 bases from V and 12 bases from J, with 14 bases in between. CDR3 loop: CASSIQGSPVLTF. DNA for the CDR3: TGTGCCAGCAGCATACAGGGTTCCCCCGTCCTGACTTTC.

This chain uses TRBV7-9 with TRBJ2-7; D possibly corresponds to TRBD2 (6 bases). Germline assignment: CDR1 SEHNR and CDR2 FQNEAQ (reference sequence). The CDR3 runs to 17 residues. V was trimmed by 4 bases and J by 2 bases, leaving 21 bases between them. The CDR3 coding sequence is TGTGCCAGCAGCTCGCCCTTATCGGGGGACGGAACCTACGAGCAGTACTTC. Its protein is CASSSPLSGDGTYEQYF.

The CDR3 DNA follows: TGCAGCGTTGGTACAGGGGGCCATGAGCAGTTCTTC. This encodes CSVGTGGHEQFF. The chain joins TRBV29-1 to TRBJ2-1; TRBD1 matches at 9 bases. The CDR3 runs 12 residues. V was pared by 4 bases and J by 8 bases, with 3 bases of the junction left unmatched. CDR1 and CDR2 from the germline V gene are SQVTM and ANQGSEA.

The chain combines TRBV27 with TRBJ2-5, with 7 bases that match TRBD1. With the DNA end fitting TRBJ2-7 better, the J assignment may be wrong. This CDR3 spans 15 amino acids. CDR1 and CDR2 from the germline V gene are MNHEY and SMNVEV (reference sequence). CDR3 protein: CASSLLQGVGYEQYF. The CDR3 nucleotides are TGTGCCAGCAGTTTACTCCAGGGGGTAGGCTACGAGCAGTACTTC.

In DNA form, the CDR3 reads TGTGCCAGCAAAAGGGTGACAGGTTTATACGAGCAGTACTTC. Translating gives CASKRVTGLYEQYF. The rearrangement joins TRBV28 to TRBJ2-7; a possible D gene is TRBD1 (6 bases). The germline V gene has CDR1 MDHEN and CDR2 SYDVKM. This CDR3 region has 14 residues. The V end lost 7 bases, the J end lost 4 bases, and 17 bases lay between the germline ends.

The chain joins TRBV27 to TRBJ2-7; possibly TRBD1 for D (6 bases). Germline V gives CDR1 MNHEY, CDR2 SMNVEV (reference sequence). CDR3 size: 13 residues. The germline V and J ends were trimmed by 4 bases and 2 bases, with 9 bases remaining between them. CDR3 nucleotide sequence: TGTGCCAGCAGTTCCCAGGGGCCCTACGAGCAGTACTTC. It codes for CASSSQGPYEQYF.

In this sample, this clonotype turned up once. The CDR3 loop is CASSFGNPGLGELFF. The CDR3, as DNA: TGTGCCAGCAGTTTCGGGAATCCCGGGCTCGGGGAGCTGTTTTTT. The chain recombines TRBV27 with TRBJ2-2; TRBD2 might be the D (5 bases). The germline V and J ends were trimmed by 3 bases and 7 bases, with 15 bases remaining between them. The CDR3 extends over 15 amino acids. Germline CDR1 reads MNHEY; CDR2 reads SMNVEV (reference sequence).

The chain links TRBV10-3 to TRBJ2-3, with a tentative D call TRBD2 (7 bases). In germline, CDR1 is ENHRY, CDR2 SYGVKD. The CDR3 loop spans 16 amino acids. V gave up 4 bases and J gave up 0 bases, with 14 bases separating them. The CDR3 sequence is CAISAVGGESTDTQYF. In nucleotides, the CDR3 is TGTGCCATCAGTGCTGTAGGGGGGGAAAGCACAGATACGCAGTATTTT.

The rearrangement uses TRBV27 and TRBJ2-1; 7 bases map to TRBD2. The germline gives CDR1 MNHEY, CDR2 SMNVEV (reference sequence). V shed 4 bases and J 7 bases; nucleotides not matched to a gene: 7. CDR3 size: 14 residues. This chain's CDR3 is CASSWGGTGNEQFF. The DNA for the CDR3 is TGTGCCAGCAGTTGGGGGGGGACGGGGAATGAGCAGTTCTTC.